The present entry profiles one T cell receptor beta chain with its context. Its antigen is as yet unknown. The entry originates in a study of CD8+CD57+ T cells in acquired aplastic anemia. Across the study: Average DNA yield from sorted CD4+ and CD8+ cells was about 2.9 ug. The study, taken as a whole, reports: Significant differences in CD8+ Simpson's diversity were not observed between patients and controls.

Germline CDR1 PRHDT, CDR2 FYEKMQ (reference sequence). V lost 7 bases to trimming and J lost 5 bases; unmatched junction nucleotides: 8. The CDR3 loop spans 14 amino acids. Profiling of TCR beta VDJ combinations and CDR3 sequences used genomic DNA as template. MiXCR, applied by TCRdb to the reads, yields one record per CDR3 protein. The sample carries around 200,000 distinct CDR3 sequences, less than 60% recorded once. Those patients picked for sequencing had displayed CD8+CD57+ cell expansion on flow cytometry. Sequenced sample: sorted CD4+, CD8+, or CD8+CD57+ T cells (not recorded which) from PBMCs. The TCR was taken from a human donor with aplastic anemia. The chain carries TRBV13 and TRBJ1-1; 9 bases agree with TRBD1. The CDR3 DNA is TGTGCCAGCACCGACGGACAGGGGTGGACTGAAGCTTTCTTT. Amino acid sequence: CASTDGQGWTEAFF.